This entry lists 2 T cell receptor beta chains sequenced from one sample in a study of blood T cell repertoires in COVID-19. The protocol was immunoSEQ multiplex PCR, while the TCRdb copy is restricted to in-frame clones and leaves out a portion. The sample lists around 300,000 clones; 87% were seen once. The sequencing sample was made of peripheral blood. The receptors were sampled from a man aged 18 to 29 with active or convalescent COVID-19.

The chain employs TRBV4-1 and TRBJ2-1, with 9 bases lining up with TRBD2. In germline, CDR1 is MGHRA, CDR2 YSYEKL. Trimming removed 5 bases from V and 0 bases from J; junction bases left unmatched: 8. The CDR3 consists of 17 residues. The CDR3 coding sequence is TGCGCCAGCAGCGCCCAACGGACTAGCGCCTCCTACAATGAGCAGTTCTTC. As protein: CASSAQRTSASYNEQFF.

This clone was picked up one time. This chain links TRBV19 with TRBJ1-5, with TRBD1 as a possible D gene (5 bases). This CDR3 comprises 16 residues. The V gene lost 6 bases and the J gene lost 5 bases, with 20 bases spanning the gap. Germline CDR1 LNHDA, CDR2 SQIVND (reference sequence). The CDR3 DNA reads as TGTGCCAGTAGGGGAATGGGGACGGAGGGGTATCAGCCCCAGCATTTT. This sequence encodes CASRGMGTEGYQPQHF.